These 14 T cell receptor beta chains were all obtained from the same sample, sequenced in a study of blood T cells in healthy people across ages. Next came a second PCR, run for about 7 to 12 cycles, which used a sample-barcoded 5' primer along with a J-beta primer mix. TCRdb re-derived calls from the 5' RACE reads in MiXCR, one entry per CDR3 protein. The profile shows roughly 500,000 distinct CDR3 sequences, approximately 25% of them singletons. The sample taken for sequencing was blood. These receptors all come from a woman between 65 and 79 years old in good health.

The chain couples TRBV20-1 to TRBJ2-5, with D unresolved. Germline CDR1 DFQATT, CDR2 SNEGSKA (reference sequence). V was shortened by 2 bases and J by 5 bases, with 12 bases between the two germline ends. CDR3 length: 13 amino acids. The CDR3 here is CSARKPSTETQYF. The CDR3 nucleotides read TGCAGTGCTAGAAAGCCTAGTACGGAGACCCAGTACTTC.

This chain's CDR3 is CASSQTGTARTGNTIYF. For the CDR3, the DNA is TGTGCCAGCAGCCAAACTGGGACCGCAAGAACTGGAAACACCATATATTTT. The V gene is TRBV7-2, the J gene TRBJ1-3; tentatively, D is TRBD1 (5 bases). Germline assignment: CDR1 SGHTA and CDR2 FQGNSA. V lost 5 bases and J lost 2, with 19 bases in between. This CDR3 contains 17 residues. Full variable domain (missing parts from reference TRBV7-2 and TRBJ1-3): GAGVSQSPSNKVTEKGKDVELRCDPISGHTALYWYRQSLGQGLEFLIYFQGNSAPDKSGLPSDRFSAERTGGSVSTLTIQRTQQEDSAVYLCASSQTGTARTGNTIYFGEGSWLTVV.

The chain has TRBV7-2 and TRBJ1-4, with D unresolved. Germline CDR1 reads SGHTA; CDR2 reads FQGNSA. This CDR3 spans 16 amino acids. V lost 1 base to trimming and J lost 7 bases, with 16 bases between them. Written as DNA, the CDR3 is TGTGCCAGCAGCTTAGTAGGAAGCGGTATCAGTGAAAAACTGTTTTTT. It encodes CASSLVGSGISEKLFF.

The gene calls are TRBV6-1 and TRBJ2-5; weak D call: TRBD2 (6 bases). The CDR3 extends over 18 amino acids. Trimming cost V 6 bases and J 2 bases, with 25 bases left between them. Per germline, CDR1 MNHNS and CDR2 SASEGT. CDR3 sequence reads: CASRRGRLTGQIQETQYF. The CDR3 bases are TGTGCCAGCAGACGAGGGAGGTTAACAGGTCAGATTCAAGAGACCCAGTACTTC.

The CDR3 is CASSQYSGDHNEQFF. Here the CDR3 DNA reads TGCGCCAGCAGCCAGTATAGCGGGGACCACAATGAGCAGTTCTTC. The chain carries TRBV4-3 and TRBJ2-1, with 8 bases identical to TRBD2. Unmatched junction bases numbered 6, after V lost 3 bases and J lost 5 bases. In germline, CDR1 is LGHNA, CDR2 YSLEER. The CDR3 has 15 residues.

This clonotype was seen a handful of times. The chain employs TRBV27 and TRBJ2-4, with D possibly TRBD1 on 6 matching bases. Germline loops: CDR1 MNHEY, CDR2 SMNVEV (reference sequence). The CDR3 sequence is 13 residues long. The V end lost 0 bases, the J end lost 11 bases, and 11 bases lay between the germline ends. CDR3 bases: TGTGCCAGCAGTTTATCCTTCAGGGGTTTTCAGTACTTC. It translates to CASSLSFRGFQYF.

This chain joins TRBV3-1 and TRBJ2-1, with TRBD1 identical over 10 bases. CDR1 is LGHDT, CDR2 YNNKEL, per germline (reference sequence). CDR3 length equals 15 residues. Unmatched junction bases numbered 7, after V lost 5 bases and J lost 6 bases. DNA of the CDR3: TGTGCCAGCAGCGCCTGGACAGGGGGAAGCAATGAGCAGTTCTTC. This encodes CASSAWTGGSNEQFF.

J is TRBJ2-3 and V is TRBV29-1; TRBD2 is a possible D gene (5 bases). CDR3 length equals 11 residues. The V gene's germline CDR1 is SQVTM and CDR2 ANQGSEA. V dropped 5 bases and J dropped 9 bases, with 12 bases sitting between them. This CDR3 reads CSVRGKTTQYF. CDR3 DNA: TGCAGCGTTCGAGGGAAGACAACGCAGTATTTT.

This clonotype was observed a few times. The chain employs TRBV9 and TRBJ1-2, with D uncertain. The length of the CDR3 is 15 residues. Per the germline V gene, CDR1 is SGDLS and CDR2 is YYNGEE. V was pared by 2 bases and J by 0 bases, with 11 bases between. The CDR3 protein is CASSVSDRANYGYTF. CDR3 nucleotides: TGTGCCAGCAGCGTCTCAGATAGGGCTAACTATGGCTACACCTTC.

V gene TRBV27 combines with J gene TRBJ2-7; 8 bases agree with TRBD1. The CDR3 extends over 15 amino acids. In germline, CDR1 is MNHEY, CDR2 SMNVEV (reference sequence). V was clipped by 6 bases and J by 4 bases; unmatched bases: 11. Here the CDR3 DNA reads TGTGCCAGCAGATTTTTACGGGACAGGTCTTACGAGCAGTACTTC. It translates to CASRFLRDRSYEQYF.

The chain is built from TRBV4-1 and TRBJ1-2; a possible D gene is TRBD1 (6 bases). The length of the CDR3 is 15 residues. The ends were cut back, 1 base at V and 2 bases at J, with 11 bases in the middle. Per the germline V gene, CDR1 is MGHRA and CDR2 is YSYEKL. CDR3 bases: TGCGCCAGCAGCCAAGTCGACAGGCTAAACTATGGCTACACCTTC. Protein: CASSQVDRLNYGYTF.

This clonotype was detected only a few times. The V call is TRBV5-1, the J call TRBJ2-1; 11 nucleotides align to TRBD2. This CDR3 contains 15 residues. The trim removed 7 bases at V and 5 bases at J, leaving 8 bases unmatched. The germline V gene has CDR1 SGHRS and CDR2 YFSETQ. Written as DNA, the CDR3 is TGCGCCAGCGGCCCTCTAGCGGGGGGAAACAATGAGCAGTTCTTC. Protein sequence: CASGPLAGGNNEQFF.

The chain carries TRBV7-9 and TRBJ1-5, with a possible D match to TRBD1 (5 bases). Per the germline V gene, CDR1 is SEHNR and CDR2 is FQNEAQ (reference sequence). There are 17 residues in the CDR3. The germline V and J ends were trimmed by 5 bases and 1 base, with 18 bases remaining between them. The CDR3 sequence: CASSPPVPGVSNQPQHF. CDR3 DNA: TGTGCCAGCAGCCCCCCGGTCCCGGGGGTAAGCAATCAGCCCCAGCATTTT. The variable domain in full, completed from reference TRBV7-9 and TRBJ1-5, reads DTGVSQNPRHKITKRGQNVTFRCDPISEHNRLYWYRQTLGQGPEFLTYFQNEAQLEKSRLLSDRFSAERPKGSFSTLEIQRTEQGDSAMYLCASSPPVPGVSNQPQHFGDGTRLSIL.

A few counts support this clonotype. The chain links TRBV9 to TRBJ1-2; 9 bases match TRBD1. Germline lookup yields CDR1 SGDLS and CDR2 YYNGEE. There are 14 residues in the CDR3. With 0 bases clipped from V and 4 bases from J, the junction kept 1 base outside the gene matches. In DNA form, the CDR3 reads TGTGCCAGCAGCGTAGAGACAGGGGGCTATGGCTACACCTTC. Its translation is CASSVETGGYGYTF.